This T cell receptor (beta chain) was found in a study of long-term antiretroviral therapy in people with HIV. This clone was seen only once. This was the immunoSEQ v3.0 assay at survey level. Profiled with immunoSEQ multiplex PCR; TCRdb holds only in-frame clones, not every one. The table includes 15,000 to 20,000 clones, roughly 96% detected once. The CDR3 consists of 15 residues. The junction had 4 bases not matched to a gene; V was cut back by 0 bases and J by 4 bases. Looked up from germline, CDR1 is SGHTA and CDR2 is FQGTGA. This TCR was recovered from a man younger than 45 with HIV. This material consisted of unsorted PBMCs, taken less than 13 years after starting antiretroviral therapy. V and J are TRBV7-3 and TRBJ2-3; 7 bases fit TRBD2. This CDR3 is CASSLTPGGSDTQYF. In DNA form, the CDR3 reads TGTGCCAGCAGCTTAACCCCCGGGGGGTCAGATACGCAGTATTTT.